These 17 T cell receptor beta chains were all obtained from the same sample, sequenced in a study of PD-1 blockade in classical Hodgkin lymphoma. Indicated time point: cycle 4 day 1 (C4D1), after more than five weeks of nivolumab. Exposure to brentuximab vedotin varied, and each patient had relapsed following autologous stem cell transplantation. Researchers report purifying CD4+ T cells from thawed PBMCs by magnetic negative selection. Some clones are missing from TCRdb's copy, which holds only in-frame ones; the method was immunoSEQ multiplex PCR. The repertoire consists of more than 9,000 clones, with approximately 74% occurring once and the leading ten covering about 3.5%. This specimen was CD4+ T cells from blood, taken before the fourth cycle of nivolumab. These receptors all stem from a human donor with classical Hodgkin lymphoma.

The rearrangement joins TRBV5-1 to TRBJ2-1; D possibly corresponds to TRBD1 (6 bases). Germline V gene data show CDR1 as SGHRS and CDR2 as YFSETQ. Trimming removed 4 bases at V and 5 bases at J, with 13 bases between. This CDR3 is built from 14 residues. The CDR3 here is CASSDPSGDNEQFF. CDR3 bases: TGCGCCAGCAGCGACCCGTCAGGGGACAATGAGCAGTTCTTC.

The chain recombines TRBV4-2 with TRBJ2-3, with 13 bases lining up with TRBD2. The CDR3 is 16 residues long. Trimming took 0 bases from V and 13 from J; bases not matched to a gene: 10. Germline V gene data show CDR1 as LGHNA and CDR2 as YNFKEQ. This chain's CDR3 is CASSQDTSGRAGSEYF. The CDR3 DNA reads TGTGCCAGCAGCCAAGATACTAGCGGGAGGGCCGGGAGCGAGTATTTT.

The rearrangement uses TRBV4-1 and TRBJ2-2; D uncertain. Germline V CDR1 and CDR2: MGHRA, YSYEKL. The CDR3 length is 15 residues. V was clipped by 6 bases and J by 0 bases, with 11 bases between them. DNA of the CDR3: TGCGCCAGCAGTCAAAGTAGGGCGAACACCGGGGAGCTGTTTTTT. It yields the protein CASSQSRANTGELFF.

This chain links TRBV19 with TRBJ2-4; 7 nucleotides line up with TRBD1. Germline V gene sequence: CDR1 LNHDA, CDR2 SQIVND (reference sequence). CDR3 length: 14 amino acids. Trimming took 8 bases from V and 7 from J; bases not matched to a gene: 11. CDR3 amino acids: CASSNRGLRNIQYF. The CDR3 DNA sequence: TGTGCCAGTTCAAACAGGGGCCTTAGGAACATTCAGTACTTC.

The chain has TRBV2 and TRBJ2-7; 8 nucleotides align to TRBD1. Losses at the gene ends were 5 bases for V and 4 bases for J; bases not matched to a gene: 4. This CDR3 comprises 13 residues. CDR1 and CDR2 (germline): SNHLY, FYNNEI. The CDR3, as DNA: TGTGCCAGCAGTAAACAGGGGGGTTACGAGCAGTACTTC. It yields the protein CASSKQGGYEQYF.

This rearrangement joins TRBV11-2 to TRBJ2-3, with D perhaps matching TRBD1 or TRBD2 (5 bases each). The germline V gene encodes CDR1 SGHAT and CDR2 FQNNGV. The CDR3 is 14 residues long. V gave up 8 bases and J gave up 3 bases, with 15 bases separating them. The CDR3 protein is CASVRGARTDTQYF. CDR3 bases: TGTGCCAGCGTAAGAGGGGCGCGGACAGATACGCAGTATTTT.

The V call is TRBV7-9, the J call TRBJ2-5; tentatively, D is TRBD1 (7 bases). The J call may not be correct, given that the DNA end is closer to TRBJ2-7. Germline V gene data show CDR1 as SEHNR and CDR2 as FQNEAQ (reference sequence). CDR3 length equals 16 residues. The CDR3 region has the DNA TGTGCCAGCAGCTTTGGTGTGTGGCAGGGGGAGGACGAGCAGTACTTC. This translates into CASSFGVWQGEDEQYF.

V is TRBV5-1 and J is TRBJ2-7; 8 bases map to TRBD1. Germline V gene sequence: CDR1 SGHRS, CDR2 YFSETQ. With V trimmed by 4 bases and J by 2 bases, 5 bases remained unmatched. CDR3 length: 14 residues. The CDR3 DNA sequence: TGCGCCAGCAGCCACGGACAGGGAGCCTACGAGCAGTACTTC. This gives the protein CASSHGQGAYEQYF.

This clone was detected a few times. The V and J genes are TRBV28 and TRBJ2-7, with D uncertain. The germline V gene encodes CDR1 MDHEN and CDR2 SYDVKM. The CDR3 is 12 amino acids. The V gene lost 3 bases and the J gene lost 3 bases, with 6 bases spanning the gap. The DNA for the CDR3 is TGTGCCAGCAGTTTCGGTAACTACGAGCAGTACTTC. The encoded protein is CASSFGNYEQYF.

In this sample, this clone turned up a few times. For the CDR3, the DNA is TGTGCCAGCTCACCAAACAGAGACTCGCTCAACACCATATATTTT. As protein: CASSPNRDSLNTIYF. This rearrangement joins TRBV18 to TRBJ1-3; D not certain. Germline V gene lookup returns CDR1 KGHSH and CDR2 LQKENI. V lost 2 bases, J lost 7 bases, and 15 bases lay in between. This CDR3 comprises 15 residues.

This chain uses TRBV18 with TRBJ1-1; D gene unclear. CDR1 and CDR2 from the germline V gene are KGHSH and LQKENI. With 1 base removed from V and 3 bases from J, the gap between germline ends came to 6 bases. The CDR3 is 13 residues long. The CDR3 reads CASSPRGYTEAFF. For the CDR3, the DNA is TGTGCCAGCTCACCACGGGGTTACACTGAAGCTTTCTTT. Combining the CDR3 with reference TRBV18 and TRBJ1-1 gives the whole variable domain NAGVMQNPRHLVRRRGQEARLRCSPMKGHSHVYWYRQLPEEGLKFMVYLQKENIIDESGMPKERFSAEFPKEGPSILRIQQVVRGDSAAYFCASSPRGYTEAFFGQGTRLTVV.

V and J are TRBV6-5 and TRBJ1-5, with TRBD1 matching 9 bases. V lost 6 bases, J lost 2 bases, and 5 bases stayed unmatched. CDR3 length: 15 residues. CDR1 and CDR2 (germline): MNHEY, SVGAGI. The CDR3 spells CASSRGTGRNQPQHF. In DNA, the CDR3 is TGTGCCAGCAGCAGGGGGACAGGGCGCAATCAGCCCCAGCATTTT.

This clone has just one count. The V and J genes are TRBV11-3 and TRBJ2-3, with D hard to call. Germline V lookup: CDR1 SGHNT, CDR2 YENEEA. The V end was cut by 3 bases, the J end by 5 bases, with 9 bases between. The CDR3 spans 13 residues. The CDR3 DNA sequence: TGTGCCAGCAGCTTCGGAGTAGAAGATACGCAGTATTTT. It specifies CASSFGVEDTQYF.

This clone has a handful of counts. This chain joins TRBV28 and TRBJ2-7; 7 nucleotides match TRBD1. The J segment lost 9 bases and the V segment lost 4 bases, leaving 21 bases of the junction unmatched. The CDR3 runs to 17 residues. The V gene's germline CDR1 is MDHEN and CDR2 SYDVKM. The CDR3 is CASSYYSDSTGSKGQYF. The CDR3 coding sequence is TGTGCCAGCAGTTACTATTCTGATTCGACAGGGAGTAAGGGGCAGTACTTC.

The rearrangement uses TRBV6-4 and TRBJ2-1, with a possible D match to TRBD2 (6 bases). The ends were cut back, 3 bases at V and 6 bases at J, with 12 bases in the middle. Per germline, CDR1 MRHNA and CDR2 SNTAGT. The length of the CDR3 is 14 residues. The CDR3 nucleotides are TGTGCCAGCAGTGAGGAGCTAGCGTCCAATGAGCAGTTCTTC. Translation: CASSEELASNEQFF.

This clone was detected only a few times. The gene calls are TRBV7-8 and TRBJ1-5; the D gene is possibly TRBD1 (5 bases). CDR3 length: 17 residues. Trimming left V 1 base short and J 5 bases short, with 18 bases between. Per germline, CDR1 SGHVS and CDR2 FQNEAQ. The CDR3 DNA follows: TGTGCCAGCAGCTTAGTGGTGGGGACCCTGGGGTATCAGCCCCAGCATTTT. Translating it yields CASSLVVGTLGYQPQHF.

The V gene is TRBV7-2, the J gene TRBJ2-7; D uncertain. The germline V gene encodes CDR1 SGHTA and CDR2 FQGNSA. CDR3 length: 14 amino acids. V was trimmed by 1 base and J by 1 base, leaving 8 bases between them. CDR3 sequence: CASSLELESYEQYF. In nucleotides, the CDR3 is TGTGCCAGCAGCTTAGAACTGGAATCCTACGAGCAGTACTTC.